Listed below are T cell receptor beta chains from one sample, sequenced in a study of T cell changes during pregnancy in multiple sclerosis. The table came from immunoSEQ multiplex PCR; TCRdb's copy has only in-frame clones and leaves some out. Of about 40,000 clones listed, roughly 89% are singletons. The sequenced sample was CD4+ T cells from peripheral blood mononuclear cells, obtained in the first trimester of pregnancy. The receptors originated from a female donor with multiple sclerosis, enrolled in a pregnancy study. CDR3s include the opening cysteine and the closing phenylalanine or tryptophan. Each record gives: J gene, clone size, D gene, V gene, CDR3 DNA, CDR3 protein. D genes are given only for firm matches. Only part of the rows carry a size: once, few, many, or a class if the clone is expanded.

j_call: TRBJ2-3; clone_size: .; d_call: .; v_call: TRBV29-1; cdr3_nt: TGCAGCCCCGTTCGAGAATCTGATACGCAGTATTTT; cdr3_aa: CSPVRESDTQYF
j_call: TRBJ2-2; clone_size: .; d_call: .; v_call: TRBV5-4; cdr3_nt: TGTGCCAGCAGCTGGGGTGGAGGGGCGGGGAACACCGGGGAGCTGTTTTTT; cdr3_aa: CASSWGGGAGNTGELFF
j_call: TRBJ1-5; clone_size: few; d_call: .; v_call: TRBV7-9; cdr3_nt: TGTGCCAGCAGCTTAAGCTTCTCGGATCAGCCCCAGCATTTT; cdr3_aa: CASSLSFSDQPQHF
j_call: TRBJ2-7; clone_size: once; d_call: .; v_call: TRBV25-1; cdr3_nt: TGTGCCAGCAGTGAACTTCCCGAGCAGTACTTC; cdr3_aa: CASSELPEQYF
j_call: TRBJ2-3; clone_size: .; d_call: TRBD2; v_call: TRBV5-4; cdr3_nt: TGTGCCAGCAGCCGGCCCTTAGCGGGAGCCGGAGATACGCAGTATTTT; cdr3_aa: CASSRPLAGAGDTQYF
j_call: TRBJ2-1; clone_size: .; d_call: TRBD2; v_call: TRBV10-2; cdr3_nt: TGCGCCAGCAGTGGGACTAGCGACCAATACAATGAGCAGTTCTTC; cdr3_aa: CASSGTSDQYNEQFF
j_call: TRBJ2-1; clone_size: .; d_call: TRBD2; v_call: TRBV10-2; cdr3_nt: TGCGCCAGCAGCGAACTCGGGACTAGCACCTACAATGAGCAGTTCTTC; cdr3_aa: CASSELGTSTYNEQFF
j_call: TRBJ1-1; clone_size: .; d_call: TRBD1; v_call: TRBV5-4; cdr3_nt: TGTGCCAGCAGCTTGGCCAGGGGGCTCGACACTGAAGCTTTCTTT; cdr3_aa: CASSLARGLDTEAFF
j_call: TRBJ2-7; clone_size: .; d_call: .; v_call: TRBV5-1; cdr3_nt: TGCGCCAGCAGACAGGAGGAGGGCTCCTACGAGCAGTACTTC; cdr3_aa: CASRQEEGSYEQYF
j_call: TRBJ2-2; clone_size: .; d_call: TRBD2; v_call: TRBV2; cdr3_nt: TGTGCCAGCGCTAGCGGGTCAAGGATGAACACCGGGGAGCTGTTTTTT; cdr3_aa: CASASGSRMNTGELFF
j_call: TRBJ1-5; clone_size: .; d_call: .; v_call: TRBV10-3; cdr3_nt: TGTGCCATCAGTGAAAGGGGTGATAGCAATCAGCCCCAGCATTTT; cdr3_aa: CAISERGDSNQPQHF
j_call: TRBJ2-1; clone_size: .; d_call: .; v_call: TRBV9; cdr3_nt: TGTGCCAGCAGCGTAGGAGGGGGCTCCTACAATGAGCAGTTCTTC; cdr3_aa: CASSVGGGSYNEQFF
j_call: TRBJ1-5; clone_size: .; d_call: .; v_call: TRBV6-1; cdr3_nt: TGTGCCAGCAGTCCCGTCGGGATCGGCGATCAGCCCCAGCATTTT; cdr3_aa: CASSPVGIGDQPQHF
j_call: TRBJ2-1; clone_size: .; d_call: .; v_call: TRBV10-2; cdr3_nt: TGCGCCAGCAGGGAACTTGGGGGGAGCTCCTACAATGAGCAGTTCTTC; cdr3_aa: CASRELGGSSYNEQFF
j_call: TRBJ2-3; clone_size: .; d_call: .; v_call: TRBV18; cdr3_nt: TGTGCCAGCTCACCAGTCGCGGGGAGCACAGATACGCAGTATTTT; cdr3_aa: CASSPVAGSTDTQYF